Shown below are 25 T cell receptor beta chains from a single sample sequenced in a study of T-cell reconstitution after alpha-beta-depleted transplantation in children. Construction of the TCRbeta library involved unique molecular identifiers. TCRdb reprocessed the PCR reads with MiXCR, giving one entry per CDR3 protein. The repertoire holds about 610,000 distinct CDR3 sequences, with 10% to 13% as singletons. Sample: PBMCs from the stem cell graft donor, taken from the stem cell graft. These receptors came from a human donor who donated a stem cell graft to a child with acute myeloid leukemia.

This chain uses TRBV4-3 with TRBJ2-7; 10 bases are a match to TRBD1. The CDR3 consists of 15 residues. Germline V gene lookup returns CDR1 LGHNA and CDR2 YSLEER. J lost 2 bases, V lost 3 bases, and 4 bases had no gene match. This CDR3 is CASSQDRGFAYEQYF. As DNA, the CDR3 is TGCGCCAGCAGCCAGGACAGGGGGTTTGCCTACGAGCAGTACTTC.

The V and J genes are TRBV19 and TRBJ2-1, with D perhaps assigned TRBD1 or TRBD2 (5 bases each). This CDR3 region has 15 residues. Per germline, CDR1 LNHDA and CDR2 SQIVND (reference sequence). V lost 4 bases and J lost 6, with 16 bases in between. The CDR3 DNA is TGTGCCAGTAGTACTACTCCGGGACGCCCCAATGAGCAGTTCTTC. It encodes CASSTTPGRPNEQFF.

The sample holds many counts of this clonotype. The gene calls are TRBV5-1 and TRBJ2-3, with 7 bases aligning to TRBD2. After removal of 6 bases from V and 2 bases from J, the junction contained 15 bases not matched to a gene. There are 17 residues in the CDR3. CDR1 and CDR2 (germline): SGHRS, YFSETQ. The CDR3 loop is CASTYRGASGITDTQYF. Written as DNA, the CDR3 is TGCGCCAGCACCTACCGAGGGGCTAGCGGAATCACAGATACGCAGTATTTT.

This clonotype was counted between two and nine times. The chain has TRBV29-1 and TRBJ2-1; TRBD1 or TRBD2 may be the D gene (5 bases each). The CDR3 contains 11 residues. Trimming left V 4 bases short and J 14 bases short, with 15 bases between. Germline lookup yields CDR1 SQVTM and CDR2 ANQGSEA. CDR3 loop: CSVVGAPEEFF. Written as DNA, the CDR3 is TGCAGCGTTGTCGGGGCCCCCGAGGAGTTCTTC.

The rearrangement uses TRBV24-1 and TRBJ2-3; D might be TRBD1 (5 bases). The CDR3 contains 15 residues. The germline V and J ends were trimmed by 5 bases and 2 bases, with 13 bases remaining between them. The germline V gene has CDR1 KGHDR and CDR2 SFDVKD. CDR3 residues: CATSGQGGTTDTQYF. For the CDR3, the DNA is TGTGCCACCAGTGGCCAGGGCGGTACCACAGATACGCAGTATTTT.

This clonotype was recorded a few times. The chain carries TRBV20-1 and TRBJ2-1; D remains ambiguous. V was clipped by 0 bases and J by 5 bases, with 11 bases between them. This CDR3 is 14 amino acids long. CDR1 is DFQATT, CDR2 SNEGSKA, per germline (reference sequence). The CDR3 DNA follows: TGCAGTGCTAGAGAATACAACCGAGACAATGAGCAGTTCTTC. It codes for CSAREYNRDNEQFF.

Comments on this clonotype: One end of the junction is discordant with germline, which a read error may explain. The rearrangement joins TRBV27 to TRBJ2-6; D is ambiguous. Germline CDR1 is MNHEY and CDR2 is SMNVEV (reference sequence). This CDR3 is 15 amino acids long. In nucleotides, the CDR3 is TGTGCCACCAGTTCAGGCCACTCTGGGGCCAACGTCCTGACTTTC. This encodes CATSSGHSGANVLTF.

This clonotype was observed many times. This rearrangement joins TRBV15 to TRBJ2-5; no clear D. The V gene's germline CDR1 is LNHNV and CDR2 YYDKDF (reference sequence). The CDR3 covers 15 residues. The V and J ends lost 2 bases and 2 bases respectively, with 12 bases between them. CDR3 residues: CATSRSLGLQETQYF. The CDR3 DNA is TGTGCCACCAGCAGATCCCTAGGGTTACAAGAGACCCAGTACTTC.

The CDR3 loop is CSVADKPSGNTIYF. CDR3 nucleotides: TGCAGCGTTGCCGACAAACCCTCTGGAAACACCATATATTTT. This sequence joins TRBV29-1 and TRBJ1-3; D call uncertain. CDR3 length: 14 residues. Germline CDR1 is SQVTM and CDR2 is ANQGSEA. Trimming removed 4 bases at V and 0 bases at J, with 10 bases between.

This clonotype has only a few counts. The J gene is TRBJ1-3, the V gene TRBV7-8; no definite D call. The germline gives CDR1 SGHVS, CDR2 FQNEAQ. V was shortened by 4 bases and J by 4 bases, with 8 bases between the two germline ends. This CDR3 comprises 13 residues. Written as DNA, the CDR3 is TGTGCCAGCAGCTCTTCAGAGGGAAACACCATATATTTT. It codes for CASSSSEGNTIYF.

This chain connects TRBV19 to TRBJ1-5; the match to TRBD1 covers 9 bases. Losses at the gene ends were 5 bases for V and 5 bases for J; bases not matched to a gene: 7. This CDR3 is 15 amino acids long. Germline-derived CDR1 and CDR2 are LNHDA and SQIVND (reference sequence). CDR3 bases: TGTGCCAGTAGTCAGGACAGGGGAGGCCATCAGCCCCAGCATTTT. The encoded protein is CASSQDRGGHQPQHF.

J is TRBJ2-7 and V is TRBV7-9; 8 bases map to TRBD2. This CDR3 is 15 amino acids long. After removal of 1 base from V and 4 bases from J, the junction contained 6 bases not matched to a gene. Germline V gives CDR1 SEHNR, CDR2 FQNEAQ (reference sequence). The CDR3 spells CASSLDLAGIYEQYF. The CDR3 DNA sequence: TGTGCCAGCAGCTTAGATCTAGCGGGTATTTACGAGCAGTACTTC. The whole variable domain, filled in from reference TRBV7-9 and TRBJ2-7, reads DTGVSQNPRHKITKRGQNVTFRCDPISEHNRLYWYRQTLGQGPEFLTYFQNEAQLEKSRLLSDRFSAERPKGSFSTLEIQRTEQGDSAMYLCASSLDLAGIYEQYFGPGTRLTVT.

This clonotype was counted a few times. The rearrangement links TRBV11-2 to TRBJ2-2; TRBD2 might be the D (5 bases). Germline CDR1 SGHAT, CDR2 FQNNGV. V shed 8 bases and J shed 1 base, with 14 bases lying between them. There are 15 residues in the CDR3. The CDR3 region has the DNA TGTGCCAGCGCCCCAGGACTCATGAACACCGGGGAGCTGTTTTTT. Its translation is CASAPGLMNTGELFF.

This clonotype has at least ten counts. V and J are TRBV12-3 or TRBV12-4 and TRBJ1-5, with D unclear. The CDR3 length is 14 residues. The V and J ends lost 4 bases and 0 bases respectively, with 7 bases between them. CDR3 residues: CASSSVDSNQPQHF. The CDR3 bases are TGTGCCAGCAGTTCCGTGGATAGCAATCAGCCCCAGCATTTT.

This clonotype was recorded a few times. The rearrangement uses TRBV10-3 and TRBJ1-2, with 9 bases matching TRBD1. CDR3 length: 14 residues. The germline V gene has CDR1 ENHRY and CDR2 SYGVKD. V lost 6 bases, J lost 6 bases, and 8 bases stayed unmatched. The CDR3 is CAIRGTGTLDGYTF. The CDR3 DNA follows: TGTGCCATCAGGGGGACAGGGACGCTAGATGGCTACACCTTC.

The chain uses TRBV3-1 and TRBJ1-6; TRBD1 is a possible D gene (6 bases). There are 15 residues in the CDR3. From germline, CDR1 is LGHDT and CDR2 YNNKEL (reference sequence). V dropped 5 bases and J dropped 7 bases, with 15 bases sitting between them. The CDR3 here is CASSAVQGQNSPLHF. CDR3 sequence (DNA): TGTGCCAGCAGCGCAGTGCAGGGGCAGAATTCACCCCTCCACTTT.

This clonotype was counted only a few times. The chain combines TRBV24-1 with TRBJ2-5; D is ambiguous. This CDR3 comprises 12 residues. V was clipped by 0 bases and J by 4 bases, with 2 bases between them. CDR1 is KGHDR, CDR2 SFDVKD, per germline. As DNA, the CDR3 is TGTGCCACCAGTGATTTGGGAGAGACCCAGTACTTC. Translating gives CATSDLGETQYF.

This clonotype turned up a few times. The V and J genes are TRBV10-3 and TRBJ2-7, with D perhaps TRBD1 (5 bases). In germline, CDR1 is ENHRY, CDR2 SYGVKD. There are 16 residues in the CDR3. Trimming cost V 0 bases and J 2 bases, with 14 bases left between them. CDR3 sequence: CAISESKGDSPYEQYF. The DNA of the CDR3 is TGTGCCATCAGTGAGTCGAAAGGTGACAGCCCCTACGAGCAGTACTTC.

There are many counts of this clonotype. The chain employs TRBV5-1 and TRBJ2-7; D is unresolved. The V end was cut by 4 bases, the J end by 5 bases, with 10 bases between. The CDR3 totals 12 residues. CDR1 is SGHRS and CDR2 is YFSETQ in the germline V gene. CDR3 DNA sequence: TGCGCCAGCAGCACATACTCAGACGAGCAGTACTTC. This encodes CASSTYSDEQYF.

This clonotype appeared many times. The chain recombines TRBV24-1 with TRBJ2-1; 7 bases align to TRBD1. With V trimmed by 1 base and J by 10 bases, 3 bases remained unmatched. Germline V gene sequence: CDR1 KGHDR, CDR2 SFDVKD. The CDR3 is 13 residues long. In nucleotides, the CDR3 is TGTGCCACCAGTGATTTCAAGACAGGGGAGCAGTTCTTC. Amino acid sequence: CATSDFKTGEQFF.

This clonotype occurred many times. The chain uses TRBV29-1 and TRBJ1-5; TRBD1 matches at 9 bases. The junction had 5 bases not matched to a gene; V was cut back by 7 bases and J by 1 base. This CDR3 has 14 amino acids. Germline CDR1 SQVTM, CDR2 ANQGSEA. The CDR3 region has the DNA TGCAGCGCCGGGACAGGGACGAGCAATCAGCCCCAGCATTTT. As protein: CSAGTGTSNQPQHF.

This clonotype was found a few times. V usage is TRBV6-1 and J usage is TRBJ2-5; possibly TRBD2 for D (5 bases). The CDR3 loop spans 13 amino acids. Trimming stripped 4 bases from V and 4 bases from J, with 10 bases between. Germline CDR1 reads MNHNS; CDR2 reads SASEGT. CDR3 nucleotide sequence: TGTGCCAGCAGTGTTTCTAGCTTAGAGACCCAGTACTTC. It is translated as CASSVSSLETQYF.

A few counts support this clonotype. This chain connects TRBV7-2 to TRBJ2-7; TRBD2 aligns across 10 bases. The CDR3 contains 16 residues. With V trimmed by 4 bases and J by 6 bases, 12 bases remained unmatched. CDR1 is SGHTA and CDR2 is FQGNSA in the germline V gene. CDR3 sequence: CASSSRGSSGSSEQYF. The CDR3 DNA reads TGTGCCAGCAGCTCCCGGGGGTCTAGCGGGAGTAGCGAGCAGTACTTC.

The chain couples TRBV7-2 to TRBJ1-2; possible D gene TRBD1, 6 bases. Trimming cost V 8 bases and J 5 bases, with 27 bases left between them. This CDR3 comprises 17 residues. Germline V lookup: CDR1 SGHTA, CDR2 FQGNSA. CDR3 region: CASGASGARGKGYGYTF. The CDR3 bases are TGTGCCAGCGGGGCCTCGGGGGCACGGGGAAAAGGGTATGGCTACACCTTC.

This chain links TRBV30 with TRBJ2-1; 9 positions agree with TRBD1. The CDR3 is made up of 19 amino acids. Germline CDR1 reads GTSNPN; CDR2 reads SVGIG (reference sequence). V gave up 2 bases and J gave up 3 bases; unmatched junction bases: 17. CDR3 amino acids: CAWSSSRDRDWGLYNEQFF. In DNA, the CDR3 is TGTGCCTGGAGTTCGTCCCGGGACAGGGATTGGGGGCTCTACAATGAGCAGTTCTTC.